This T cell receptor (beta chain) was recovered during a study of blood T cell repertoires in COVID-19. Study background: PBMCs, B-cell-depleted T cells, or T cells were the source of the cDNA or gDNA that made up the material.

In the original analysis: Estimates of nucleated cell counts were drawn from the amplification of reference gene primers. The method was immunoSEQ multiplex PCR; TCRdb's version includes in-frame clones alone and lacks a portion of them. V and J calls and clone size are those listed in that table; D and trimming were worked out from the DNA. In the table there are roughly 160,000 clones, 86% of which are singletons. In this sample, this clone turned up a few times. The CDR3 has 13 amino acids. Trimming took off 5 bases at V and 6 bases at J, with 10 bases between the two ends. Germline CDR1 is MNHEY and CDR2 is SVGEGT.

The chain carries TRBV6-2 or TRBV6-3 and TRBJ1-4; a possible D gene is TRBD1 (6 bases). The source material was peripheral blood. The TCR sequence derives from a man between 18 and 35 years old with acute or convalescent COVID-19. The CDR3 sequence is CASSAGDYEKLFF. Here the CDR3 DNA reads TGTGCCAGCAGTGCAGGGGATTATGAAAAACTGTTTTTT.